This is a list of T cell receptor beta chains from one sample in a study of radiation and T cells in renal cell carcinoma. TCRdb keeps only in-frame clones here, not all; method: immunoSEQ multiplex PCR. The sample includes roughly 160,000 clones, roughly nine tenths seen only once; the top ten take roughly 12%. The specimen was blood, collected from a patient whose treatment included radiotherapy and nephrectomy. All receptors come from a woman aged 50 to 60 with renal cell carcinoma. Each CDR3 is given with its conserved first and last residue. The order of the fields is V gene, D gene, J gene, clone size, CDR3 protein, CDR3 DNA. The D gene is left open where the match is weak. Only some rows state a clone size, as once, few, many or a class for expanded clones.

>TRBV6-6|.|TRBJ1-6|.
CASSGRQVVNSPLHF
TGTGCCAGCAGTGGCCGACAGGTCGTTAATTCACCCCTCCACTTT
>TRBV6-6|.|TRBJ2-2|.
CASSPGFGTGELFF
TGTGCCAGCAGCCCCGGGTTCGGGACCGGGGAGCTGTTTTTT
>TRBV7-9|TRBD1|TRBJ1-6|few
CASSLTGDLYNSPLHF
TGTGCCAGCAGCCTCACAGGGGACCTCTATAATTCACCCCTCCACTTT
>TRBV19|.|TRBJ2-1|.
CASSSPGLPTHNEQFF
TGTGCCAGTAGTTCGCCGGGCCTTCCTACCCACAATGAGCAGTTCTTC
>TRBV7-9|.|TRBJ2-3|once
CASSLGATDTQYF
TGTGCCAGCAGCTTGGGCGCCACAGATACGCAGTATTTT
>TRBV27|.|TRBJ2-7|.
CASSPGLNEQYF
TGTGCCAGCAGTCCGGGACTTAACGAGCAGTACTTC
>TRBV11-2|.|TRBJ2-5|.
CASSRYRGPETQYF
TGTGCCAGCAGCCGATACCGAGGCCCAGAGACCCAGTACTTC
>TRBV7-2|.|TRBJ1-5|.
CASSLDGQNNQPQHF
TGTGCCAGCAGCTTAGATGGGCAGAACAATCAGCCCCAGCATTTT
>TRBV2|.|TRBJ2-7|.
CASSAPGDLPYEQYF
TGTGCCAGCAGTGCTCCGGGGGACTTGCCCTACGAGCAGTACTTC
>TRBV7-9|.|TRBJ1-1|.
CATIRGTANTEAFF
TGTGCCACGATCCGCGGGACGGCGAACACTGAAGCTTTCTTT
>TRBV7-2|.|TRBJ1-1|.
CASSSDSTFDTEAFF
TGTGCCAGCAGCTCTGATAGTACATTCGACACTGAAGCTTTCTTT
>TRBV6-6|.|TRBJ2-3|.
CASSYAGGGTDTQYF
TGTGCCAGCAGTTACGCTGGGGGAGGCACAGATACGCAGTATTTT
>TRBV9|TRBD1|TRBJ1-1|.
CASSTRQGMNTEAFF
TGTGCCAGCAGCACCAGACAGGGAATGAACACTGAAGCTTTCTTT
>TRBV27|.|TRBJ2-1|.
CASSRSSYNEQFF
TGTGCCAGCAGCAGGAGCTCCTACAATGAGCAGTTCTTC
>TRBV9|TRBD1|TRBJ2-2|.
CASSATFFDRGLNTGELFF
TGTGCCAGCAGCGCGACGTTCTTCGACAGGGGGCTGAACACCGGGGAGCTGTTTTTT
>TRBV19|.|TRBJ1-1|few
CASSSRSGNTEAFF
TGTGCCAGTAGTAGCCGCTCGGGGAACACTGAAGCTTTCTTT
>TRBV7-9|.|TRBJ2-7|.
CASSPWTGWEQYF
TGTGCCAGCAGCCCTTGGACCGGGTGGGAGCAGTACTTC
>TRBV7-2|.|TRBJ1-1|.
CASSLPPNTEAFF
TGTGCCAGCAGCCTCCCCCCGAACACTGAAGCTTTCTTT
>TRBV15|.|TRBJ2-7|.
CATSRDGQDYEQYF
TGTGCCACCAGCAGAGATGGCCAGGACTACGAGCAGTACTTC
>TRBV2|.|TRBJ2-1|.
CASSVPILPNEQFF
TGTGCCAGCAGCGTCCCCATACTCCCGAATGAGCAGTTCTTC
>TRBV19|.|TRBJ2-7|.
CASRPDRTYEQYF
TGTGCCAGTAGGCCAGACAGGACTTACGAGCAGTACTTC
>TRBV18|.|TRBJ1-4|.
CASSPPAYLEEKLFF
TGTGCCAGCTCACCACCTGCTTATCTCGAAGAAAAACTGTTTTTT
>TRBV30|TRBD1|TRBJ2-1|.
CAWKGQPYYNEQFF
TGTGCCTGGAAGGGACAGCCCTACTACAATGAGCAGTTCTTC
>TRBV23-1|.|TRBJ2-5|.
CASSQLGRFGKYF
TGCGCCAGCAGTCAATTGGGACGGTTCGGTAAGTACTTC
>TRBV14|.|TRBJ1-2|.
CASSQDLQGYYGYTF
TGTGCCAGCAGCCAAGATTTGCAGGGGTATTATGGCTACACCTTC
>TRBV9|.|TRBJ2-3|.
CASSSRWDTQYF
TGTGCCAGCAGCTCCCGGTGGGATACGCAGTATTTT
>TRBV7-6|TRBD2|TRBJ2-3|.
CASSPSGGTDTQYF
TGTGCCAGCAGTCCTAGCGGGGGCACAGATACGCAGTATTTT
>TRBV7-2|TRBD2|TRBJ2-7|.
CASSLLAGGREQYF
TGTGCCAGCAGCTTACTAGCGGGGGGGCGGGAGCAGTACTTC
>TRBV25-1|.|TRBJ1-4|.
CASSDGVDEKLFF
TGTGCCAGCAGTGATGGAGTTGATGAAAAACTGTTTTTT
>TRBV6-1|.|TRBJ2-2|.
CASSESVNTGELFF
TGTGCCAGCAGTGAATCAGTGAACACCGGGGAGCTGTTTTTT
>TRBV6-6|.|TRBJ2-2|.
CASSSQGTGELFF
TGTGCCAGCAGTTCCCAGGGAACCGGGGAGCTGTTTTTT
>TRBV4-2|.|TRBJ1-5|.
CASSQGPQRSSNQPQHF
TGTGCCAGCAGCCAAGGACCACAGAGATCGAGCAATCAGCCCCAGCATTTT
>TRBV6-6|TRBD1|TRBJ1-2|.
CASTRFGQDGYTF
TGTGCCAGCACCAGATTCGGACAGGACGGCTACACCTTC
>TRBV28|.|TRBJ1-2|.
CASSLTGRAFGYTF
TGTGCCAGCAGTTTAACCGGCAGGGCTTTCGGCTACACCTTC
>TRBV28|.|TRBJ2-7|once
CASSFNRVSSYEQYF
TGTGCCAGCAGTTTCAACAGGGTTAGCTCCTACGAGCAGTACTTC
>TRBV5-4|TRBD2|TRBJ2-7|.
CASSSRTSPYEQYF
TGTGCCAGCAGCTCTCGGACTAGCCCCTACGAGCAGTACTTC
>TRBV4-1|TRBD1|TRBJ1-5|.
CASSQDRAGNQPQHF
TGCGCCAGCAGCCAGGACAGGGCAGGCAATCAGCCCCAGCATTTT
>TRBV29-1|.|TRBJ1-2|.
CSVEDLTVGYGYTF
TGCAGCGTTGAAGATCTTACAGTTGGATATGGCTACACCTTC
>TRBV7-8|.|TRBJ1-4|once
CASSLATQFGEKLFF
TGTGCCAGCAGCTTAGCGACCCAGTTCGGTGAAAAACTGTTTTTT
>TRBV7-2|.|TRBJ1-2|.
CASSLEGSGGYTF
TGTGCCAGCAGCTTAGAGGGGTCGGGCGGCTACACCTTC